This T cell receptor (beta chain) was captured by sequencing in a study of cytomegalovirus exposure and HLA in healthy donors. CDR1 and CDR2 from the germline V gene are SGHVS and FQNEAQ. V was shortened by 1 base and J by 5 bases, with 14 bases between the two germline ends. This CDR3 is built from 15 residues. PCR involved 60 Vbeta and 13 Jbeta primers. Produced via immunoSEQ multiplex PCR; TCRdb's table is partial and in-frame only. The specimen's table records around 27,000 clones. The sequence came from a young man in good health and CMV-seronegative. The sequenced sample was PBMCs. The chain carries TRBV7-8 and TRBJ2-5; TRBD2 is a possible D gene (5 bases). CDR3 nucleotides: TGTGCCAGCAGCTTAGACGTTGGACGGAGGGAGACCCAGTACTTC. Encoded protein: CASSLDVGRRETQYF.